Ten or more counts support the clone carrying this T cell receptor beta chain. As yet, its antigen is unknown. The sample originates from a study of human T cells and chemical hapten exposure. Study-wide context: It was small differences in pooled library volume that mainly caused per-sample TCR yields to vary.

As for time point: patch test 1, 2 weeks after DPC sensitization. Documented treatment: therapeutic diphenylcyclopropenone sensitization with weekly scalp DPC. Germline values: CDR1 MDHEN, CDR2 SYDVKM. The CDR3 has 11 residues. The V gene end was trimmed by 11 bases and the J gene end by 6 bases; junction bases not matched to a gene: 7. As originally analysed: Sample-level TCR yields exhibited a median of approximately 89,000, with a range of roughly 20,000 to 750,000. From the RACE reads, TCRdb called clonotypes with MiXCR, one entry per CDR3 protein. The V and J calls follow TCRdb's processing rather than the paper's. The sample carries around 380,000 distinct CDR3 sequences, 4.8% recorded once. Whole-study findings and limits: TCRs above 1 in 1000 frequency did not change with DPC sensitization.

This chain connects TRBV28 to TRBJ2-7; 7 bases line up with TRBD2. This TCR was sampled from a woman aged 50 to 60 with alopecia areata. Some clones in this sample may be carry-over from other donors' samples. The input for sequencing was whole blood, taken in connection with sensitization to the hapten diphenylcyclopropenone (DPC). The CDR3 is CAGGGWGEQYF. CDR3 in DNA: TGTGCCGGGGGGGGTTGGGGCGAGCAGTACTTC.